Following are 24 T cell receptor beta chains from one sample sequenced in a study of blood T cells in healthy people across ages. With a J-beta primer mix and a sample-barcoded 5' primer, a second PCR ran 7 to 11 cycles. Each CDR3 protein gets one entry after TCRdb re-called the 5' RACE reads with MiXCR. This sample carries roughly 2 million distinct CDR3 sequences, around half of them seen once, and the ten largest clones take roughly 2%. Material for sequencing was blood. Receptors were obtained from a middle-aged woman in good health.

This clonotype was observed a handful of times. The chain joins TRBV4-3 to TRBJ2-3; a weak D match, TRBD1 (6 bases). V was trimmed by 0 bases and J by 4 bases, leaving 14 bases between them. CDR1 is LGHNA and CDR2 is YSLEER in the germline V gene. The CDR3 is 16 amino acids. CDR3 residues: CASSQDGQSAADTQYF. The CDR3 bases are TGCGCCAGCAGCCAAGATGGACAGAGCGCCGCAGATACGCAGTATTTT.

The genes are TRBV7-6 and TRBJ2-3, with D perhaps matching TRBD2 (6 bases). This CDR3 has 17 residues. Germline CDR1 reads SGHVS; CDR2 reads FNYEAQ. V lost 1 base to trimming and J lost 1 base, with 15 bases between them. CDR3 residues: CASSLDPQGGGTDTQYF. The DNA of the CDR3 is TGTGCCAGCAGCTTAGATCCCCAGGGCGGGGGCACAGATACGCAGTATTTT.

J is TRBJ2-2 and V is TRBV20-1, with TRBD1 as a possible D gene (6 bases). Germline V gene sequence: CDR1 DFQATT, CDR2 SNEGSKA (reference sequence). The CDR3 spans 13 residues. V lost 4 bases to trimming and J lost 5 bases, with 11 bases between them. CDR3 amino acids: CSAIYRDTGELFF. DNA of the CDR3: TGCAGTGCTATTTACAGGGATACCGGGGAGCTGTTTTTT.

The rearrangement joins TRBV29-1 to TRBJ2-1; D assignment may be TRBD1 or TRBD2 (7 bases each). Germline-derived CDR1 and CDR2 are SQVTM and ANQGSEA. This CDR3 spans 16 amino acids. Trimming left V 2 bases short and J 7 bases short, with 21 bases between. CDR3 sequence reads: CSVETGGTGDINEQFF. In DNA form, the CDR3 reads TGCAGCGTTGAAACGGGGGGCACAGGGGATATTAATGAGCAGTTCTTC.

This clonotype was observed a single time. In DNA, the CDR3 is TGCGCCAGCAGCTTGGGCCAGGTTGAAAACACCATATATTTT. Its protein is CASSLGQVENTIYF. The J gene is TRBJ1-3, the V gene TRBV5-1; D ambiguous. Trimming stripped 0 bases from V and 6 bases from J, with 10 bases between. This CDR3 has 14 amino acids. Germline values: CDR1 SGHRS, CDR2 YFSETQ.

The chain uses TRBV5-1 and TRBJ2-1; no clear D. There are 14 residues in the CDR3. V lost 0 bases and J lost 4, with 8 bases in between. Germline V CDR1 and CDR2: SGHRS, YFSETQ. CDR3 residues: CASSLERRYNEQFF. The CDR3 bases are TGCGCCAGCAGCTTGGAAAGACGATACAATGAGCAGTTCTTC.

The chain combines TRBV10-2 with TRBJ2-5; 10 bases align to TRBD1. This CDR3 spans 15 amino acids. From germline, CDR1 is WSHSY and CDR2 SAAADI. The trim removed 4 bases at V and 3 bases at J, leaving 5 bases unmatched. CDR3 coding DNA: TGCGCCAGCAGTGGCCGGGACAGGGGAGAAGAGACCCAGTACTTC. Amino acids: CASSGRDRGEETQYF.

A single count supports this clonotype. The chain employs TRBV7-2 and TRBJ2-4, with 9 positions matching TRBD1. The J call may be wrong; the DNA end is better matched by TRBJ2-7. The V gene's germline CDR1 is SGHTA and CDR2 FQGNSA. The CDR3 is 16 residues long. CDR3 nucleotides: TGTGCCAGCAGCTCTCCCGACAGGGGGATTCTTAACGAGCAGTACTTC. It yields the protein CASSSPDRGILNEQYF.

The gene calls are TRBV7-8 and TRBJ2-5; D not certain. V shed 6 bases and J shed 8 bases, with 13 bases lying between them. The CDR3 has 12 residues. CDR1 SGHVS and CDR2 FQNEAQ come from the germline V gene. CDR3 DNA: TGTGCCAGCAGTCCACCCATGGAAACCCAGTACTTC. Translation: CASSPPMETQYF. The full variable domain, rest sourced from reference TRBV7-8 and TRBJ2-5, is GAGVSQSPRYKVAKRGQDVALRCDPISGHVSLFWYQQALGQGPEFLTYFQNEAQLDKSGLPSDRFFAERPEGSVSTLKIQRTQQEDSAVYLCASSPPMETQYFGPGTRLLVL.

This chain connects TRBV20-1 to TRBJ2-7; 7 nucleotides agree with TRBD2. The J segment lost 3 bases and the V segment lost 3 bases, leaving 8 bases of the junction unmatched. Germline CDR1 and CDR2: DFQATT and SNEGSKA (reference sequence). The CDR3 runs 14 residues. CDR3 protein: CSASTVGLRYEQYF. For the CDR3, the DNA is TGCAGTGCTAGTACCGTGGGACTACGCTACGAGCAGTACTTC.

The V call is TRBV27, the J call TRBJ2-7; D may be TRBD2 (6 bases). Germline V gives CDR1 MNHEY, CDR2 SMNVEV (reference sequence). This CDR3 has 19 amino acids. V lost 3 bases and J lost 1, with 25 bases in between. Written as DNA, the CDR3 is TGTGCCAGCAGTTTTCTCGGAGGGCCCGTCTCCGGCAGGTCCTACGAGCAGTACTTC. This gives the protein CASSFLGGPVSGRSYEQYF.

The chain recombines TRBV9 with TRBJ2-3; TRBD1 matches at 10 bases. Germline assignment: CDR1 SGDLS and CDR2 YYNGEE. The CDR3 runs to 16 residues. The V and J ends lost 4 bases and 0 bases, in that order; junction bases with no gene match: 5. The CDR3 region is CASSPMGQGSTDTQYF. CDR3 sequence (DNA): TGTGCCAGCAGCCCCATGGGACAGGGGAGCACAGATACGCAGTATTTT.

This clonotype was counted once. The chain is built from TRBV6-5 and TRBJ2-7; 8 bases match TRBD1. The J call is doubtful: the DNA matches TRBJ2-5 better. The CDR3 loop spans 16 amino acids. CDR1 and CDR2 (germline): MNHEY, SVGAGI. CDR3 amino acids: CASLGERQGSVKTQYF. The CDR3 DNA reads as TGTGCCAGCCTTGGGGAGCGACAGGGGAGTGTGAAGACCCAGTACTTC.

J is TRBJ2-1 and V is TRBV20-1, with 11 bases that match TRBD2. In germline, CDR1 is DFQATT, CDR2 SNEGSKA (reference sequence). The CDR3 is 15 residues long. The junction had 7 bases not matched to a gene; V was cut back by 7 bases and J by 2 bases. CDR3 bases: TGCAGTGAGGGCCATAGCGGGGGGGCCTACAATGAGCAGTTCTTC. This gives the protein CSEGHSGGAYNEQFF.

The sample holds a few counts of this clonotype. CDR3 protein: CASTQGVAGGNTQYF. In DNA, the CDR3 is TGTGCCAGCACCCAAGGGGTAGCGGGGGGGAATACGCAGTATTTT. The chain carries TRBV7-3 and TRBJ2-3; 11 nucleotides match TRBD2. The CDR3 extends over 15 amino acids. From germline, CDR1 is SGHTA and CDR2 FQGTGA. V gave up 7 bases and J gave up 7 bases; unmatched junction bases: 10.

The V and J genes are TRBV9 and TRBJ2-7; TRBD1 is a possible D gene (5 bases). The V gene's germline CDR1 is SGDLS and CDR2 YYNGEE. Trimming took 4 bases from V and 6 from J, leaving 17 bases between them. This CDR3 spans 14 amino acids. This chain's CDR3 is CASSSQAGLSEQYF. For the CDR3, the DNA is TGTGCCAGCAGCTCGCAAGCAGGGTTGAGCGAGCAGTACTTC.

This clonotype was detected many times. The CDR3 DNA reads as TGTGCCAGCAGCTCTCAGGGGTTCCAAGAGACCCAGTACTTC. Translation gives CASSSQGFQETQYF. This chain joins TRBV5-5 and TRBJ2-5, with D perhaps TRBD1 (6 bases). Between the trimmed V and J ends, which lost 3 bases and 1 base, there was a span of 10 bases. Germline values: CDR1 SGHKS, CDR2 YYEKEE (reference sequence). The CDR3 contains 14 residues.

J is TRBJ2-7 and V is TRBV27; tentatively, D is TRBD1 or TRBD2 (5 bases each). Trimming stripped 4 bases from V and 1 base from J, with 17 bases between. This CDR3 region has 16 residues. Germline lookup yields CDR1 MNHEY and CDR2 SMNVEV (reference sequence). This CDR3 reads CASSSGPRTGSYEQYF. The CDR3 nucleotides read TGTGCCAGCAGTTCGGGACCCCGGACGGGATCCTACGAGCAGTACTTC.

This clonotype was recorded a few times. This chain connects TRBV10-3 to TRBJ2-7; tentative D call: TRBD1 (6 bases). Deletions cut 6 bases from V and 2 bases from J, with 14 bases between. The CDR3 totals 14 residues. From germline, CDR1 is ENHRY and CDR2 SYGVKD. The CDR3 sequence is CAIRSGDNTYEQYF. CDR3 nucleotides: TGTGCCATCAGATCAGGGGACAATACCTACGAGCAGTACTTC.

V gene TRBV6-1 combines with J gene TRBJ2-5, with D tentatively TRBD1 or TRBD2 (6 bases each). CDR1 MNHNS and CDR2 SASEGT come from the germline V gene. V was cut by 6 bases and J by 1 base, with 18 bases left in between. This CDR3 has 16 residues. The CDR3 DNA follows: TGTGCCAGCAGACCCCAAGTAAGGGGGGTCCAAGAGACCCAGTACTTC. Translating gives CASRPQVRGVQETQYF.

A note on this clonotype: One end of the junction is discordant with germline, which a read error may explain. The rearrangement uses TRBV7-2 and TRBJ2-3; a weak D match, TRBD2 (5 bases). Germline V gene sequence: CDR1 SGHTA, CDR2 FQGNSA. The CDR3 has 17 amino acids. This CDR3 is CASSLFPGSPMGDTQYF. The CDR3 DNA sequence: TGTGCCAGCAGCTTATTCCCAGGAAGTCCAATGGGAGATACGCAGTATTTC.

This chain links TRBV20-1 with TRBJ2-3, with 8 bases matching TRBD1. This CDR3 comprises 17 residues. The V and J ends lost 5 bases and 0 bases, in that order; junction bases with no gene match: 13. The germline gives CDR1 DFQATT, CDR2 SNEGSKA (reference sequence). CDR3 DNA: TGCAGTGCTGGGGACAGGTTATTCCCCTCTAGCACAGATACGCAGTATTTT. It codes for CSAGDRLFPSSTDTQYF.

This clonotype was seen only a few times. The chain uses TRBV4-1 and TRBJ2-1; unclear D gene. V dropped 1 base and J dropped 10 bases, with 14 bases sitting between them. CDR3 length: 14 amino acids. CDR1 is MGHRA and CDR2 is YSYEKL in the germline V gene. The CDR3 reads CASSQVGLYREQFF. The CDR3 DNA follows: TGCGCCAGCAGCCAAGTTGGGCTATACCGGGAGCAGTTCTTC.

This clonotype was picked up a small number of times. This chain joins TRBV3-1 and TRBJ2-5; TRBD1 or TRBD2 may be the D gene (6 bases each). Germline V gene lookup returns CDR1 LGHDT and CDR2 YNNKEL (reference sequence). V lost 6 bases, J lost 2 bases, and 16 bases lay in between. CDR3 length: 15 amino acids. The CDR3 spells CASRPGGPWQETQYF. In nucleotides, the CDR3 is TGTGCCAGCAGACCTGGGGGGCCGTGGCAAGAGACCCAGTACTTC.